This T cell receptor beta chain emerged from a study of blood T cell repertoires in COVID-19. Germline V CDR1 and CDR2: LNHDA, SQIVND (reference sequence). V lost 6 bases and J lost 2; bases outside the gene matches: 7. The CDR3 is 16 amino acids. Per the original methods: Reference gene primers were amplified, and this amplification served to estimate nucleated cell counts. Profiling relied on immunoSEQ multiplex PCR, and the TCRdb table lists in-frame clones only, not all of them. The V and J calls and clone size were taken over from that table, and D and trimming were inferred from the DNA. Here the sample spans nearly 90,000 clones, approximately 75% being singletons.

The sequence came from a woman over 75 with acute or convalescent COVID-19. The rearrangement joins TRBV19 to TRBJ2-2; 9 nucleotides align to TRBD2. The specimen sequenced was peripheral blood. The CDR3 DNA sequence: TGTGCCAGTAGGGGGCGACTAGCGGTTAACACCGGGGAGCTGTTTTTT. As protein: CASRGRLAVNTGELFF.